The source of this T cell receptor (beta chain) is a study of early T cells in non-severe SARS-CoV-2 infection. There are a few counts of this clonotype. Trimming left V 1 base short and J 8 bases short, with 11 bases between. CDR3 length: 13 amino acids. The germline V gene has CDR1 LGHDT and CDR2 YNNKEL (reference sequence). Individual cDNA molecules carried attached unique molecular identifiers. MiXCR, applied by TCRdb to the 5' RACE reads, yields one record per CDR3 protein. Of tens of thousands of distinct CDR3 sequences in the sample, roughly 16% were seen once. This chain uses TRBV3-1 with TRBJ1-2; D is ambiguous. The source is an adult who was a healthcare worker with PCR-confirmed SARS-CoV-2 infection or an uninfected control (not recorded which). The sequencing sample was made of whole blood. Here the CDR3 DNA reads TGTGCCAGCAGCCAAGGGGCCGCCGTCGGCTACACCTTC. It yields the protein CASSQGAAVGYTF. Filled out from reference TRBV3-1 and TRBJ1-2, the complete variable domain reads DTAVSQTPKYLVTQMGNDKSIKCEQNLGHDTMYWYKQDSKKFLKIMFSYNNKELIINETVPNRFSPKSPDKAHLNLHINSLELGDSAVYFCASSQGAAVGYTFGSGTRLTVV.